These 32 T cell receptor beta chains came from one sample sequenced in a study of cytomegalovirus exposure and HLA in healthy donors. In the PCR, 60 Vbeta and 13 Jbeta primers were used. TCRdb's copy holds only in-frame clones and misses some; the assay was immunoSEQ multiplex PCR. The sample has some 120,000 clones, around three quarters seen once. Sequencing input: PBMCs. All receptors come from a woman in her late teens or twenties in good health and CMV-seropositive.

The DNA of the CDR3 is TGTGCTAGTGGTTTTATTGGGGGGGGGAGCTCCTACGAGCAGTACTTC. Translating gives CASGFIGGGSSYEQYF. The chain recombines TRBV12-5 with TRBJ2-7; 7 bases line up with TRBD2. The CDR3 sequence is 16 residues long. Germline trimming cut 3 bases from V and 0 bases from J; bases unmatched to any gene: 8. CDR1 is LGHNT and CDR2 is FRNRAP in the germline V gene.

The V gene is TRBV5-6, the J gene TRBJ2-7, with TRBD1 identical over 10 bases. The CDR3 has 17 amino acids. Germline V gene data show CDR1 as SGHDT and CDR2 as YYEEEE. V shed 6 bases and J 3 bases; nucleotides not matched to a gene: 15. CDR3 protein: CASTAGTGVHSVYEQYF. The CDR3 nucleotides are TGTGCCAGCACGGCCGGGACAGGGGTACATAGTGTCTACGAGCAGTACTTC. Looking up the rest from reference TRBV5-6 and TRBJ2-7 gives the full variable domain: DAGVTQSPTHLIKTRGQQVTLRCSPKSGHDTVSWYQQALGQGPQFIFQYYEEEERQRGNFPDRFSGHQFPNYSSELNVNALLLGDSALYLCASTAGTGVHSVYEQYFGPGTRLTVT.

The chain combines TRBV7-3 with TRBJ2-3, with D perhaps matching TRBD2 (5 bases). This CDR3 is built from 15 residues. Germline loops: CDR1 SGHTA, CDR2 FQGTGA. The ends were cut back, 3 bases at V and 3 bases at J, with 13 bases in the middle. The CDR3 DNA follows: TGTGCCAGCAGCTTCCTTGATGGGAGAACAGATACGCAGTATTTT. It yields the protein CASSFLDGRTDTQYF.

The J gene is TRBJ2-5, the V gene TRBV5-1, with 8 bases matching TRBD1. The CDR3 length is 15 residues. Germline lookup yields CDR1 SGHRS and CDR2 YFSETQ. The ends lost 4 bases at V and 2 bases at J; junction bases unmatched: 7. CDR3 region: CASSPTDRGQETQYF. The CDR3 bases are TGCGCCAGCAGCCCTACCGACAGGGGACAAGAGACCCAGTACTTC.

The chain recombines TRBV5-1 with TRBJ2-7, with 7 bases aligning to TRBD1. V gave up 4 bases and J gave up 4 bases; unmatched junction bases: 11. CDR1 is SGHRS and CDR2 is YFSETQ in the germline V gene. There are 15 residues in the CDR3. The DNA of the CDR3 is TGCGCCAGCAGCCGGGACAGAAGTGTTTCTTACGAGCAGTACTTC. This sequence encodes CASSRDRSVSYEQYF.

The gene calls are TRBV5-1 and TRBJ2-5; 12 positions match TRBD2. Germline loops: CDR1 SGHRS, CDR2 YFSETQ. The CDR3 contains 17 residues. Trimming took 0 bases from V and 5 from J; bases not matched to a gene: 8. CDR3 protein: CASSLGPSSGRGETQYF. The CDR3 nucleotides are TGCGCCAGCAGCTTGGGTCCCTCTAGCGGGAGGGGGGAGACCCAGTACTTC.

The rearrangement links TRBV30 to TRBJ2-3, with D tentatively TRBD2 (6 bases). V lost 0 bases and J 0 bases, leaving 7 bases between the germline ends. The germline V gene has CDR1 GTSNPN and CDR2 SVGIG (reference sequence). This CDR3 contains 14 residues. In DNA form, the CDR3 reads TGTGCCTGGAGTGTAGGAGGGAGCACAGATACGCAGTATTTT. Its protein is CAWSVGGSTDTQYF.

V usage is TRBV28 and J usage is TRBJ2-7; 10 nucleotides agree with TRBD2. The CDR3 covers 15 residues. Per germline, CDR1 MDHEN and CDR2 SYDVKM. V trimming: 6 bases; J trimming: 2 bases; junction bases outside the gene matches: 7. CDR3 nucleotide sequence: TGTGCCAGCAGCCCGGGACTAGCGCAAACCTACGAGCAGTACTTC. It codes for CASSPGLAQTYEQYF.

The V gene is TRBV28, the J gene TRBJ2-2; D may be TRBD2 (5 bases). Trimming removed 2 bases at V and 8 bases at J, with 6 bases between. Germline V lookup: CDR1 MDHEN, CDR2 SYDVKM. This CDR3 contains 12 residues. The CDR3 sequence is CASSLRGGELFF. CDR3 nucleotide sequence: TGTGCCAGCAGTTTACGGGGAGGGGAGCTGTTTTTT.

The table lists this clone with a count of one. The chain links TRBV5-1 to TRBJ2-2; 7 bases are a match to TRBD1. The germline gives CDR1 SGHRS, CDR2 YFSETQ. J lost 5 bases, V lost 2 bases, and 6 bases had no gene match. The CDR3 spans 15 residues. The CDR3: CASSFSPGGTGELFF. The DNA for the CDR3 is TGCGCCAGCAGCTTCTCTCCAGGGGGAACCGGGGAGCTGTTTTTT.

This chain joins TRBV25-1 and TRBJ1-5; 10 positions agree with TRBD1. Germline lookup yields CDR1 MGHDK and CDR2 SYGVNS. The CDR3 length is 17 residues. V gave up 1 base and J gave up 3 bases; unmatched junction bases: 6. The CDR3 here is CASSESRGQGNNQPQHF. The CDR3 region has the DNA TGTGCCAGCAGTGAATCAAGGGGACAGGGGAACAATCAGCCCCAGCATTTT.

V is TRBV25-1 and J is TRBJ1-1; the D is unclear. Germline CDR1 is MGHDK and CDR2 is SYGVNS. Trimming removed 2 bases from V and 11 bases from J, with 9 bases in between. There are 11 residues in the CDR3. The CDR3 nucleotides are TGTGCCAGCAGTGAACCAGGAGGGGCTTTCTTT. Residues: CASSEPGGAFF.

CDR3 amino acids: CASSLRRQGDGYTF. The DNA for the CDR3 is TGCGCCAGCAGCCTCCGCCGGCAGGGCGATGGCTACACCTTC. The V and J genes are TRBV4-1 and TRBJ1-2; the D gene is possibly TRBD1 (5 bases). V dropped 4 bases and J dropped 6 bases, with 15 bases sitting between them. This CDR3 is built from 14 residues. CDR1 and CDR2 from the germline V gene are MGHRA and YSYEKL.

The table lists this clone with a few counts. The J gene is TRBJ2-5, the V gene TRBV2; a possible D gene is TRBD1 (6 bases). V was shortened by 4 bases and J by 5 bases, with 8 bases between the two germline ends. CDR1 SNHLY and CDR2 FYNNEI come from the germline V gene. The CDR3 is 12 residues long. CDR3 coding DNA: TGTGCCAGCAGTGGGACAGTGGAGACCCAGTACTTC. This sequence encodes CASSGTVETQYF. The full variable domain, completed using reference TRBV2 and TRBJ2-5, is EPEVTQTPSHQVTQMGQEVILRCVPISNHLYFYWYRQILGQKVEFLVSFYNNEISEKSEIFDDQFSVERPDGSNFTLKIRSTKLEDSAMYFCASSGTVETQYFGPGTRLLVL.

Here the CDR3 DNA reads TGTGCCAGCAGCTTGGGACTGATCCGAGAAGCTTTCTTT. Translating it yields CASSLGLIREAFF. V and J are TRBV5-4 and TRBJ1-1, with D uncertain. Germline CDR1 reads SGHNT; CDR2 reads YYREEE (reference sequence). This CDR3 is built from 13 residues. The V end lost 0 bases, the J end lost 8 bases, and 11 bases lay between the germline ends.

The rearrangement joins TRBV19 to TRBJ2-1, with a possible D match to TRBD1 (6 bases). This CDR3 region has 21 residues. Trimming stripped 2 bases from V and 5 bases from J, with 31 bases between. In germline, CDR1 is LNHDA, CDR2 SQIVND (reference sequence). CDR3 DNA: TGTGCCAGTAGTATAACGTGGGGGATTCCACTGGGGGCCTCCTATGACAATGAGCAGTTCTTC. Amino acid sequence: CASSITWGIPLGASYDNEQFF.

J is TRBJ2-3 and V is TRBV4-1; 8 positions agree with TRBD1. Germline CDR1 is MGHRA and CDR2 is YSYEKL. The CDR3 consists of 19 residues. V lost 0 bases to trimming and J lost 1 base; unmatched junction nucleotides: 12. The CDR3 spells CASSQEWVPVGQGTDTQYF. The CDR3 nucleotides read TGCGCCAGCAGCCAAGAATGGGTTCCTGTGGGACAGGGCACAGATACGCAGTATTTT.

This chain connects TRBV11-3 to TRBJ2-4; 11 bases align to TRBD2. Trimming cost V 5 bases and J 3 bases; bases outside gene matches: 3. The CDR3 spans 15 residues. CDR1 SGHNT and CDR2 YENEEA come from the germline V gene. CDR3 region: CASSRGLADKNIQYF. CDR3 DNA sequence: TGTGCCAGCAGCCGGGGACTAGCGGACAAAAACATTCAGTACTTC.

This clone has a handful of counts. The CDR3 sequence is CASSGDRGHEQYF. The CDR3, as DNA: TGTGCCAGTAGTGGGGACAGGGGTCACGAGCAGTACTTC. This rearrangement joins TRBV19 to TRBJ2-7; 10 bases align to TRBD1. The trim removed 5 bases at V and 5 bases at J, leaving 3 bases unmatched. This CDR3 contains 13 residues. CDR1 is LNHDA, CDR2 SQIVND, per germline (reference sequence).

The chain couples TRBV9 to TRBJ1-2; 8 bases are shared with TRBD1. Germline trimming cut 4 bases from V and 3 bases from J; bases unmatched to any gene: 11. Germline V CDR1 and CDR2: SGDLS, YYNGEE. The CDR3 sequence is 16 residues long. The CDR3 DNA sequence: TGTGCCAGCAGCCCGCCGGGTGACAGGGGATACTATGGCTACACCTTC. It specifies CASSPPGDRGYYGYTF.

The chain links TRBV9 to TRBJ2-1; 10 bases line up with TRBD2. The CDR3 consists of 16 residues. V was clipped by 0 bases and J by 7 bases; unmatched bases: 7. From germline, CDR1 is SGDLS and CDR2 YYNGEE. Here the CDR3 reads CASSVAVAGGGNEQFF. The CDR3 nucleotides are TGTGCCAGCAGCGTAGCGGTAGCGGGAGGCGGAAATGAGCAGTTCTTC.

In this sample, this clone turned up a few times. The chain has TRBV5-6 and TRBJ2-5; D tentatively reads TRBD1 or TRBD2 (6 bases each). Gene TRBJ2-7 matches the end of the DNA better, so the J call may be wrong. This CDR3 has 12 residues. The V gene's germline CDR1 is SGHDT and CDR2 YYEEEE. Written as DNA, the CDR3 is TGTGCCAGCAGCTCTGGAGGGGGCGAGCAGTACTTC. Its translation is CASSSGGGEQYF.

The rearrangement links TRBV30 to TRBJ2-5; 8 positions match TRBD2. V gave up 3 bases and J gave up 5 bases; unmatched junction bases: 8. From germline, CDR1 is GTSNPN and CDR2 SVGIG (reference sequence). The CDR3 runs to 14 residues. The CDR3 spells CAWSVGGAGETQYF. The CDR3 nucleotides read TGTGCCTGGAGCGTCGGGGGGGCGGGGGAGACCCAGTACTTC.

V usage is TRBV2 and J usage is TRBJ2-5, with 14 bases lining up with TRBD2. V was clipped by 4 bases and J by 3 bases; unmatched bases: 7. This CDR3 contains 17 residues. CDR1 is SNHLY, CDR2 FYNNEI, per germline. As DNA, the CDR3 is TGTGCCAGCAGTGCAACTTTGGGACTAGCGGGAGAAGAGACCCAGTACTTC. Translated, it gives CASSATLGLAGEETQYF.

This clone was detected once. CDR3 sequence reads: CASSDDRKSPGQPQHF. CDR3 coding DNA: TGTGCCAGCAGTGACGACAGGAAATCCCCTGGCCAGCCCCAGCATTTT. V is TRBV2 and J is TRBJ1-5; D perhaps matches TRBD1 (6 bases). The germline V gene has CDR1 SNHLY and CDR2 FYNNEI. The CDR3 contains 16 residues. V was trimmed by 3 bases and J by 7 bases, leaving 19 bases between them.

This chain joins TRBV11-2 and TRBJ1-4, with 9 bases matching TRBD1. V lost 5 bases, J lost 7 bases, and 5 bases stayed unmatched. This CDR3 has 14 amino acids. Germline V gene lookup returns CDR1 SGHAT and CDR2 FQNNGV. The CDR3 sequence: CASSPGQGAEKLFF. The CDR3 DNA sequence: TGTGCCAGCAGCCCGGGACAGGGTGCTGAAAAACTGTTTTTT. The whole variable domain, remainder taken from reference TRBV11-2 and TRBJ1-4, is EAGVAQSPRYKIIEKRQSVAFWCNPISGHATLYWYQQILGQGPKLLIQFQNNGVVDDSQLPKDRFSAERLKGVDSTLKIQPAKLEDSAVYLCASSPGQGAEKLFFGSGTQLSVL.

The chain couples TRBV7-3 to TRBJ2-1, with D possibly TRBD2 on 5 matching bases. Germline CDR1 is SGHTA and CDR2 is FQGTGA. The CDR3 is 15 amino acids. Trimming cost V 5 bases and J 2 bases, with 13 bases left between them. The CDR3 protein is CASSNTSFPYNEQFF. As DNA, the CDR3 is TGTGCCAGCAGCAATACTAGTTTCCCCTACAATGAGCAGTTCTTC. The full variable domain, with the rest looked up from reference TRBV7-3 and TRBJ2-1, is GAGVSQTPSNKVTEKGKYVELRCDPISGHTALYWYRQSLGQGPEFLIYFQGTGAADDSGLPNDRFFAVRPEGSVSTLKIQRTERGDSAVYLCASSNTSFPYNEQFFGPGTRLTVL.

Written as DNA, the CDR3 is TGCGCCAGCAGCTTGGAGACTAGCGGGAGGGAGGCCAAAAACATTCAGTACTTC. Translated: CASSLETSGREAKNIQYF. The V gene is TRBV5-1, the J gene TRBJ2-4; TRBD2 agrees at 14 bases. This CDR3 has 18 residues. Germline CDR1 SGHRS, CDR2 YFSETQ. V lost 0 bases to trimming and J lost 1 base; unmatched junction nucleotides: 3.

This chain connects TRBV19 to TRBJ1-1; no clear D. Deletions cut 5 bases from V and 1 base from J, with 8 bases between. The CDR3 consists of 13 residues. Per the germline V gene, CDR1 is LNHDA and CDR2 is SQIVND (reference sequence). CDR3 sequence reads: CASSAGANTEAFF. Written as DNA, the CDR3 is TGTGCCAGTAGTGCAGGTGCGAACACTGAAGCTTTCTTT.

This chain connects TRBV5-1 to TRBJ2-7; TRBD2 might be the D (6 bases). The CDR3 runs 14 residues. V gave up 5 bases and J gave up 3 bases, with 15 bases separating them. Germline V lookup: CDR1 SGHRS, CDR2 YFSETQ. The CDR3 spells CASSFAGGDYEQYF. Written as DNA, the CDR3 is TGCGCCAGCAGTTTTGCTGGCGGGGACTACGAGCAGTACTTC. Full variable domain (remainder filled in from reference TRBV5-1 and TRBJ2-7): KAGVTQTPRYLIKTRGQQVTLSCSPISGHRSVSWYQQTPGQGLQFLFEYFSETQRNKGNFPGRFSGRQFSNSRSEMNVSTLELGDSALYLCASSFAGGDYEQYFGPGTRLTVT.

The J gene is TRBJ1-1, the V gene TRBV9, with unresolved D. This CDR3 region has 13 residues. V was clipped by 4 bases and J by 4 bases, with 11 bases between them. CDR1 and CDR2 (germline): SGDLS, YYNGEE. The CDR3 region has the DNA TGTGCCAGCAGCTCGACGGAGCTCACTGAAGCTTTCTTT. It specifies CASSSTELTEAFF.

The chain combines TRBV4-1 with TRBJ2-3; 8 positions agree with TRBD2. J lost 2 bases, V lost 4 bases, and 8 bases had no gene match. Per the germline V gene, CDR1 is MGHRA and CDR2 is YSYEKL. This CDR3 is built from 16 residues. The CDR3 nucleotides read TGCGCCAGCAGCCCTTTTAGCGGGGAGCTCACAGATACGCAGTATTTT. The encoded protein is CASSPFSGELTDTQYF.